This TCR beta chain came from a study of beta chain features in type 1 diabetes. Study details: No patient-donor differences in age, gender, total cells or subset yield.

Since all of the isolated RNA was reverse transcribed, expressed TCRB transcripts were what got sequenced. Profiling relied on immunoSEQ multiplex PCR, and the TCRdb table lists in-frame clones only, not all of them. Among a few hundred thousand clones, about 26% were seen once, and the ten largest hold 4%. The CDR3 spans 14 residues. The ends were cut back, 6 bases at V and 2 bases at J, with 14 bases in the middle. CDR1 and CDR2 from the germline V gene are LGHNA and YNFKEQ. This clone has just a few counts. The sequencing input was central memory CD4+ T cells from blood. The receptor's source is a man aged 25 to 40 in good health. The V call is TRBV4-2, the J call TRBJ2-7; D not resolved. The chain's CDR3 is CASREGTTTYEQYF. CDR3 nucleotide sequence: TGTGCCAGCAGAGAAGGTACCACCACCTACGAGCAGTACTTC.